Each of the 2 T cell receptor beta chains below was sequenced from the same sample in a study of OX40 agonist ivuxolimab in advanced cancers. Clones were sequenced by immunoSEQ multiplex PCR, and TCRdb holds only the in-frame ones, with some missing. The repertoire holds roughly 12,000 clones, with about 86% as singletons. The sequences come from CD4+ or CD8+ T cells sorted from blood, collected in a trial of the OX40 agonist ivuxolimab. These receptors came from an adult with an advanced solid tumor such as melanoma, head and neck, liver or kidney cancer.

The V gene is TRBV6-5, the J gene TRBJ2-1; the D is unclear. The length of the CDR3 is 14 residues. CDR1 MNHEY and CDR2 SVGAGI come from the germline V gene. V was clipped by 2 bases and J by 0 bases, with 5 bases between them. This CDR3 reads CASSYVSSYNEQFF. CDR3 sequence (DNA): TGTGCCAGCAGTTACGTAAGCTCCTACAATGAGCAGTTCTTC.

This rearrangement joins TRBV28 to TRBJ2-5; 8 bases agree with TRBD1. The J segment lost 6 bases and the V segment lost 8 bases, leaving 11 bases of the junction unmatched. Germline V gene sequence: CDR1 MDHEN, CDR2 SYDVKM. The CDR3 covers 14 residues. The CDR3 DNA reads TGTGCCAGCCAAAGTCCAGGGGGCTCGAAGACCCAGTACTTC. Translating gives CASQSPGGSKTQYF.